This entry features one TCR beta chain sequence. Its specificity is unknown. Germline assignment: CDR1 SGHTA and CDR2 FQGTGA. The CDR3 covers 12 residues. V lost 3 bases and J lost 2, with 2 bases in between. The data were obtained in a study of chemoradiotherapy in HPV16-positive cancers. Looking at the study overall: Candidate HPV-specific T-cell clones and common TCR motifs came from functional assays in a couple of HPV16-positive patients. Study-wide results and caveats: Non-HPV-specific T cells did not expand in tumors during treatment, whereas candidate HPV-specific clones and E7-related motifs did.

Repeated repertoire sampling spanned the course of chemoradiotherapy. Method: immunoSEQ multiplex PCR; TCRdb's copy keeps in-frame clones and lacks some. The sample yields thousands of clones, roughly 87% seen once. The sample in question was tumor tissue, obtained from a patient who underwent chemoradiotherapy. This clonotype was sampled from a human donor with HPV-associated anogenital cancer. This sequence joins TRBV7-3 and TRBJ1-5; D call uncertain. In nucleotides, the CDR3 is TGTGCCAGCAGCTTTGGCAATCAGCCCCAGCATTTT. Its protein is CASSFGNQPQHF.